Below are 30 T cell receptor beta chains sequenced from a single sample in a study of blood T cells in healthy people across ages. Then a second PCR, running about 7 to 11 cycles, was carried out with a sample-barcoded 5' primer and a J-beta primer mix. TCRdb independently ran MiXCR on the 5' RACE reads; one entry per CDR3 protein. This table has 650,000 or so distinct CDR3 sequences, 40% to 65% appearing once. Sequencing input: blood. The source of these receptors is a woman of 80 years or more in good health.

On this clonotype: At one of its ends the junction is not consistent with the germline gene, which may arise from a read error. The CDR3 DNA is TGTTCCAGCAGCCAAATGGACAGGGAGTACAATGAGCAGTTCTTC. Protein: CSSSQMDREYNEQFF. The chain employs TRBV9 and TRBJ2-1; 8 bases agree with TRBD1. Germline values: CDR1 SGDLS, CDR2 YYNGEE. The CDR3 is 15 residues long.

This clonotype was seen only a few times. The chain combines TRBV7-9 with TRBJ2-1; 8 nucleotides line up with TRBD1. V shed 5 bases, J shed 9 bases, and the junction held 6 bases outside the gene matches. This CDR3 is 13 amino acids long. The germline gives CDR1 SEHNR, CDR2 FQNEAQ (reference sequence). The CDR3 coding sequence is TGTGCCAGCAGCGTAGACAGGGGTAGTGAGCAGTTCTTC. Protein product: CASSVDRGSEQFF.

A remark on this clonotype: A much larger clone differs from this one at a single base, so this may be a read error. This chain connects TRBV7-8 to TRBJ2-3, with D possibly TRBD1 on 7 matching bases. The CDR3 covers 13 residues. CDR1 is SGHVS and CDR2 is FQNEAQ in the germline V gene. CDR3 in amino acids: CACSFPGGGTQYF. CDR3 nucleotides: TGTGCCTGCAGCTTCCCAGGGGGAGGTACGCAGTATTTT. The complete variable domain, with remaining parts taken from reference TRBV7-8 and TRBJ2-3, reads GAGVSQSPRYKVAKRGQDVALRCDPISGHVSLFWYQQALGQGPEFLTYFQNEAQLDKSGLPSDRFFAERPEGSVSTLKIQRTQQEDSAVYLCACSFPGGGTQYFGPGTRLTVL.

Concerning this clonotype: A much larger clonotype is one base distant, so this may be a read error. The chain uses TRBV13 and TRBJ2-1; D gene unclear. Germline V gives CDR1 PRHDT, CDR2 FYEKMQ (reference sequence). The CDR3 is 17 residues long. As DNA, the CDR3 is TGTGTCAGCAGCTTTATTCCGGTTCCTCCGAACTACAATGAGCAGTTCTTC. Its translation is CVSSFIPVPPNYNEQFF. The full variable domain, completed using reference TRBV13 and TRBJ2-1, is AAGVIQSPRHLIKEKRETATLKCYPIPRHDTVYWYQQGPGQDPQFLISFYEKMQSDKGSIPDRFSAQQFSDYHSELNMSSLELGDSALYFCVSSFIPVPPNYNEQFFGPGTRLTVL.

This clonotype has just one count. The chain employs TRBV25-1 and TRBJ1-4; possibly TRBD1 for D (5 bases). V was clipped by 6 bases and J by 6 bases, with 17 bases between them. Germline V gene data show CDR1 as MGHDK and CDR2 as SYGVNS. This CDR3 is 15 amino acids long. CDR3 in amino acids: CASSPLGGDHEKLFF. DNA of the CDR3: TGTGCCAGCAGCCCCCTAGGAGGGGACCATGAAAAACTGTTTTTT.

V is TRBV4-2 and J is TRBJ1-6; D is unresolved. The germline V gene encodes CDR1 LGHNA and CDR2 YNFKEQ. CDR3 length equals 14 residues. The ends were cut back, 4 bases at V and 7 bases at J, with 11 bases in the middle. CDR3 amino acids: CASSPLGFNSPLHF. In DNA form, the CDR3 reads TGTGCCAGCAGCCCCCTGGGATTCAATTCACCCCTCCACTTT.

This clonotype was seen a few times. The chain is built from TRBV6-5 and TRBJ1-6, with D tentatively TRBD1 (6 bases). Per the germline V gene, CDR1 is MNHEY and CDR2 is SVGAGI. With 5 bases removed from V and 7 bases from J, the gap between germline ends came to 15 bases. The CDR3 runs to 15 residues. The CDR3 nucleotides read TGTGCCAGCAGTCCCGAAGGGGGTGGCAATTCACCCCTCCACTTT. It is translated as CASSPEGGGNSPLHF.

Note on this clonotype: Sequence at one end of the junction differs from germline and may be a read error. J is TRBJ1-5 and V is TRBV29-1; D may be TRBD1 (5 bases). This CDR3 comprises 14 residues. Germline lookup yields CDR1 SQVTM and CDR2 ANQGSEA. The DNA for the CDR3 is TGCAGCGCCCGAACCGGGACTTCCAATCGGCCCCAGCATTTT. Encoded protein: CSARTGTSNRPQHF.

In this sample, this clonotype turned up a few times. A much more abundant neighbour one base away suggests this may be a read error. This chain joins TRBV29-1 and TRBJ2-7, with 8 bases lining up with TRBD1. V dropped 4 bases and J dropped 7; count of bases not matched to a gene: 12. CDR3 length: 14 residues. Germline values: CDR1 SQVTM, CDR2 ANQGSEA. The CDR3 DNA is TGCAGCGTTGTTGCGGACAGGGTGTACAATGAGCAGTACTTC. Translated, it gives CSVVADRVYNEQYF.

Only a few counts were recorded for this clonotype. This rearrangement joins TRBV11-2 to TRBJ2-3, with D unclear. With 7 bases removed from V and 2 bases from J, the gap between germline ends came to 10 bases. Germline CDR1 is SGHAT and CDR2 is FQNNGV. The CDR3 sequence is 13 residues long. CDR3: CASTRSSTDTQYF. The CDR3 coding sequence is TGTGCCAGCACGCGGAGCTCCACAGATACGCAGTATTTT.

In its sample, this clonotype was seen many times. The gene calls are TRBV7-9 and TRBJ2-1, with no clear D. Germline values: CDR1 SEHNR, CDR2 FQNEAQ (reference sequence). The CDR3 consists of 14 residues. Trimming shortened V by 5 bases and J by 9 bases, and 17 bases separated the two germline ends. The DNA of the CDR3 is TGTGCCAGCAGCCCCGAAGGTCCGGTCCTTGAGCAGTTCTTC. Translating it yields CASSPEGPVLEQFF. The full variable domain, its missing parts supplied by reference TRBV7-9 and TRBJ2-1, is DTGVSQNPRHKITKRGQNVTFRCDPISEHNRLYWYRQTLGQGPEFLTYFQNEAQLEKSRLLSDRFSAERPKGSFSTLEIQRTEQGDSAMYLCASSPEGPVLEQFFGPGTRLTVL.

The J gene is TRBJ1-5, the V gene TRBV27; 9 bases align to TRBD1. CDR3 size: 17 residues. J gave up 6 bases and V 1 base, and 10 bases lay outside the gene matches. Germline V gene sequence: CDR1 MNHEY, CDR2 SMNVEV (reference sequence). CDR3 bases: TGTGCCAGCAGTTTATACCCAACCACAGGGGGCTTTCAGCCCCAGCATTTT. This translates into CASSLYPTTGGFQPQHF.

This clonotype was recorded at least ten times. One end of the junction is discordant with germline, which a read error may explain. The chain is built from TRBV20-1 and TRBJ2-1; a weak D match, TRBD2 (5 bases). CDR1 and CDR2 from the germline V gene are DFQATT and SNEGSKA (reference sequence). The CDR3 length is 11 residues. CDR3 region: CSARWGDEQFF. Here the CDR3 DNA reads TGCAGCGCTAGGTGGGGAGATGAGCAGTTCTTC.

About this clonotype: A much more abundant neighbour one base away suggests this may be a read error. This chain joins TRBV20-1 and TRBJ2-1, with D uncertain. The germline gives CDR1 DFQATT, CDR2 SNEGSKA (reference sequence). The CDR3 consists of 10 residues. The ends were cut back, 5 bases at V and 9 bases at J, with 8 bases in the middle. The CDR3 loop is CSAPVTEQFF. The CDR3, as DNA: TGCAGTGCTCCCGTTACTGAGCAGTTCTTC.

The chain uses TRBV5-1 and TRBJ2-4, with D maybe TRBD1 (7 bases). With the DNA end fitting TRBJ2-7 better, the J assignment may be wrong. Per germline, CDR1 SGHRS and CDR2 YFSETQ. This CDR3 spans 15 amino acids. DNA for the CDR3: TGCGCCAGCAGCTTGGCTGTCAGGGGGGCCTACGAGCAGTACTTC. This sequence encodes CASSLAVRGAYEQYF.

The V gene is TRBV28, the J gene TRBJ2-2; no reliable D call. The V gene's germline CDR1 is MDHEN and CDR2 SYDVKM. The V and J ends lost 6 bases and 0 bases respectively, with 17 bases between them. CDR3 length equals 17 residues. In DNA, the CDR3 is TGTGCCAGCAGCCCCAGATCCTACCGCACGAACACCGGGGAGCTGTTTTTT. Protein: CASSPRSYRTNTGELFF.

The table lists this clonotype with many counts. The chain employs TRBV5-4 and TRBJ2-1; 9 bases match TRBD1. With 2 bases clipped from V and 5 bases from J, the junction kept 5 bases outside the gene matches. The CDR3 runs to 15 residues. CDR1 SGHNT and CDR2 YYREEE come from the germline V gene (reference sequence). CDR3 sequence reads: CASSFPRDRDNEQFF. The DNA for the CDR3 is TGTGCCAGCAGCTTCCCCCGGGACAGGGACAATGAGCAGTTCTTC. Full variable domain (outside the CDR3, taken from reference TRBV5-4 and TRBJ2-1): ETGVTQSPTHLIKTRGQQVTLRCSSQSGHNTVSWYQQALGQGPQFIFQYYREEENGRGNFPPRFSGLQFPNYSSELNVNALELDDSALYLCASSFPRDRDNEQFFGPGTRLTVL.

The genes are TRBV27 and TRBJ2-4; D unclear. The tail of the sequence fits TRBJ2-7 better, so the J call may be wrong. CDR3 length: 13 amino acids. Germline V gene data show CDR1 as MNHEY and CDR2 as SMNVEV (reference sequence). The DNA of the CDR3 is TGTGCCAGCAGTTCCGCCAACTCCTACGAGCAGTACTTC. Translation: CASSSANSYEQYF.

V usage is TRBV12-3 or TRBV12-4 and J usage is TRBJ1-2; TRBD1 matches 8 bases. This CDR3 is built from 14 residues. V shed 5 bases and J 8 bases; nucleotides not matched to a gene: 10. In DNA, the CDR3 is TGTGCCAGCAGTGGGGACAGGCTCAGAGGGGGCTACACCTTC. It specifies CASSGDRLRGGYTF.

The chain combines TRBV7-9 with TRBJ2-2; tentative D call: TRBD1 (5 bases). The germline gives CDR1 SEHNR, CDR2 FQNEAQ (reference sequence). Trimming took off 3 bases at V and 7 bases at J, with 12 bases between the two ends. The CDR3 is made up of 14 amino acids. As DNA, the CDR3 is TGTGCCAGCAGCTTGGCAGGGCTCAACGGGGAGCTGTTTTTT. Protein sequence: CASSLAGLNGELFF.

The chain links TRBV2 to TRBJ2-2, with 8 positions matching TRBD1. CDR1 is SNHLY, CDR2 FYNNEI, per germline. This CDR3 has 16 amino acids. V dropped 4 bases and J dropped 4; count of bases not matched to a gene: 8. The CDR3 loop reads CASSGSGTGRTGELFF. Written as DNA, the CDR3 is TGTGCCAGCAGTGGATCCGGGACAGGTCGCACCGGGGAGCTGTTTTTT.

The chain carries TRBV18 and TRBJ2-3, with D perhaps TRBD2 (5 bases). The CDR3 runs to 16 residues. V lost 8 bases, J lost 2 bases, and 20 bases lay in between. Germline lookup yields CDR1 KGHSH and CDR2 LQKENI. This CDR3 reads CASKGGPAAVTDTQYF. In nucleotides, the CDR3 is TGTGCCAGCAAAGGCGGGCCAGCGGCCGTCACAGATACGCAGTATTTT.

The J gene is TRBJ2-3, the V gene TRBV10-3; D gene ambiguous. Germline V gene data show CDR1 as ENHRY and CDR2 as SYGVKD. CDR3 length: 16 amino acids. The V and J ends lost 3 bases and 6 bases respectively, with 19 bases between them. For the CDR3, the DNA is TGTGCCATCAGTGATCCCCTTATAGGGATCGAGGATACGCAGTATTTT. Protein product: CAISDPLIGIEDTQYF.

V is TRBV9 and J is TRBJ1-2; TRBD1 is a possible D gene (5 bases). CDR3 size: 13 residues. Germline lookup yields CDR1 SGDLS and CDR2 YYNGEE. The V and J ends lost 6 bases and 13 bases respectively, with 22 bases between them. CDR3 sequence (DNA): TGTGCCAGCATGGGGCCAGGACGAGGCGACTGCACCTTC. Translated: CASMGPGRGDCTF.

This clonotype was counted at least ten times. The rearrangement links TRBV20-1 to TRBJ2-3; 9 nucleotides match TRBD2. The junction had 10 bases not matched to a gene; V was cut back by 6 bases and J by 0 bases. CDR3 length: 16 residues. Germline V gene lookup returns CDR1 DFQATT and CDR2 SNEGSKA (reference sequence). CDR3 nucleotide sequence: TGCAGTGCCCCTAGCGGGACAACCTCTAGCACAGATACGCAGTATTTT. It encodes CSAPSGTTSSTDTQYF.

This clonotype appeared a few times. J is TRBJ2-4 and V is TRBV2; D uncertain. Judging by the DNA end, TRBJ2-7 fits better; the J call may be wrong. Germline V CDR1 and CDR2: SNHLY, FYNNEI. This CDR3 comprises 12 residues. The CDR3, as DNA: TGTGCCAGCAGTTCTTTGGGCTACGAGCAGTACTTC. This gives the protein CASSSLGYEQYF.

The chain joins TRBV6-5 to TRBJ1-6, with D possibly TRBD1 on 5 matching bases. Trimming pared 5 bases from V and 7 bases from J, leaving 15 bases between. The germline gives CDR1 MNHEY, CDR2 SVGAGI. The CDR3 spans 15 residues. The DNA for the CDR3 is TGTGCCAGCAGTCGAGGGGCAGGGAGGAATTCACCCCTCCACTTT. Protein: CASSRGAGRNSPLHF.

At least ten counts were recorded for this clonotype. CDR3 DNA sequence: TGCAGCACCGGAGGGCGGGGAAGCTCCTACAATGAGCAGTTCTTC. Protein sequence: CSTGGRGSSYNEQFF. The rearrangement joins TRBV29-1 to TRBJ2-1; D is possibly TRBD2 (6 bases). Germline CDR1 SQVTM, CDR2 ANQGSEA. Trimming pared 8 bases from V and 0 bases from J, leaving 17 bases between. The CDR3 is made up of 15 amino acids.

This chain's CDR3 is CASSVGGGARGNEQFF. Written as DNA, the CDR3 is TGTGCCAGCAGCGTAGGTGGCGGGGCACGGGGGAATGAGCAGTTCTTC. The chain employs TRBV9 and TRBJ2-1; perhaps TRBD2 as D (6 bases). The CDR3 spans 16 residues. Germline V lookup: CDR1 SGDLS, CDR2 YYNGEE. Trimming took off 0 bases at V and 7 bases at J, with 17 bases between the two ends.

In the case of this clonotype: This may stem from a read error, because a much larger clone lies one nucleotide away. The genes are TRBV29-1 and TRBJ2-1, with D possibly matching TRBD1 (6 bases). TRBJ2-7 explains the end of the DNA better; the J call may be wrong. CDR1 and CDR2 (germline): SQVTM, ANQGSEA. This CDR3 is built from 14 residues. The CDR3 nucleotides are TGCAGCAGCCGGGGCCAGGGGACCTACAATGAGCAGTACTTC. Amino acids: CSSRGQGTYNEQYF.